This TCR beta chain emerged from a study of post-analysis software for immune sequencing data. Whole-study results and caveats: In patients, about five TRBV segments were more frequent than in controls, with TRBV5-6, TRBV5-1 and TRBV20-1 among them.

This CDR3 is 14 amino acids long. Trimming took off 3 bases at V and 5 bases at J, with 12 bases between the two ends. Unique-molecular-identifier-tagged TCR beta cDNA libraries were used. TCRdb re-derived calls from the PCR reads in MiXCR, one entry per CDR3 protein. The sample lists 600,000 to 700,000 distinct CDR3 sequences, roughly three fifths seen once, with over 9% in the top ten. With regard to this clonotype: The antigen is not known.

The receptor was isolated from a girl aged 2-15 years with multiple sclerosis. Sequenced sample: blood. The gene calls are TRBV12-3 or TRBV12-4 and TRBJ2-3; D not certain. CDR3 protein: CASSFSGDGDTQYF. The DNA of the CDR3 is TGTGCCAGCAGTTTCTCAGGAGATGGAGATACGCAGTATTTT.